This T cell receptor (beta chain) was identified in a study of blood T cell repertoires in COVID-19. Whole-study context: Material from acute and convalescent COVID-19 was sourced from the United States, Italy and Spain.

Assay used: immunoSEQ multiplex PCR; TCRdb lists only in-frame clones, some missing. Of approximately 210,000 clones listed, approximately 80% are singletons. V was pared by 6 bases and J by 9 bases, with 10 bases of the junction left unmatched. The CDR3 length is 14 residues. Looked up from germline, CDR1 is MNHEY and CDR2 is SMNVEV (reference sequence). The receptor's source is a man aged 25-40 years with acute COVID-19. Input material: PBMCs or T cells enriched from blood (not recorded which). The chain joins TRBV27 to TRBJ2-1, with 8 positions matching TRBD2. This CDR3 is CASSNLAGGTEQFF. The CDR3 nucleotides are TGTGCCAGCAGCAACCTGGCGGGGGGCACTGAGCAGTTCTTC.